These T cell receptor beta chains were read from a single sample in a study of response to subunit inactivated influenza vaccine. TCRdb re-derived calls from the RT-PCR reads in MiXCR, one entry per CDR3 protein. The sample includes approximately 700,000 distinct CDR3 sequences, about a sixth seen only once; the top ten take around 10%. Sequencing used PBMCs from blood, obtained roughly 12 days after vaccination. The receptor source for this set is a man aged 50 to 60 who received an inactivated influenza vaccine. CDR3s leave out the opening cysteine and the closing phenylalanine or tryptophan. Fields, in order: V gene, CDR3 protein.

v_gene: TRBV20-1; CDR3aa: SAAQGVKYEQY
v_gene: TRBV4-1; CDR3aa: ASSQGLTSGVYEQY
v_gene: TRBV20-1; CDR3aa: SARRRKDSTSYEQY
v_gene: TRBV12-3/TRBV12-4; CDR3aa: ATANSKNTEAF
v_gene: TRBV5-8; CDR3aa: ASSEGRGASGETQY
v_gene: TRBV6-2/TRBV6-3; CDR3aa: ASWSLLWANNEQF
v_gene: TRBV5-1; CDR3aa: ASSSENGGRHEQF
v_gene: TRBV18; CDR3aa: ASSPGSVETQY
v_gene: TRBV4-3; CDR3aa: ASSQETPRGGLLSEQF
v_gene: TRBV12-3/TRBV12-4; CDR3aa: ASRGGQINQPQH
v_gene: TRBV4-2; CDR3aa: ASSQDGGLFYEQY
v_gene: TRBV7-9; CDR3aa: ASSGYQRTVGYT
v_gene: TRBV4-3; CDR3aa: ASSQGQNTGELF
v_gene: TRBV19; CDR3aa: ASSTSHSPSTGELF
v_gene: TRBV7-9; CDR3aa: ASSPESETQY
v_gene: TRBV3-1; CDR3aa: ASSQEPGQGAYEQY
v_gene: TRBV20-1; CDR3aa: SARSPGVYEQY
v_gene: TRBV7-3; CDR3aa: ASRKPGLPNTGELF
v_gene: TRBV28; CDR3aa: ASSSRQGTYGDTQY
v_gene: TRBV19; CDR3aa: ASSPVGANTGELF
v_gene: TRBV24-1; CDR3aa: ATSDPMVQGGELF
v_gene: TRBV7-9; CDR3aa: ASSLGDMRGEQY